The 2 T cell receptor beta chains reported below all come from one sample, sequenced in a study of blood T cell repertoires in COVID-19. Sequencing was performed with immunoSEQ multiplex PCR; in TCRdb, only in-frame clones are kept and a portion is missing. Of roughly 240,000 clones listed, about 88% were seen once; the top ten hold approximately 4%. Sequencing used peripheral blood. These receptors were collected from a man aged 18-30 years with active or convalescent COVID-19.

As DNA, the CDR3 is TGTGCCAGCAGCCCTAACCCGGGAGAGACCCAGTACTTC. It specifies CASSPNPGETQYF. V and J are TRBV11-1 and TRBJ2-5, with D unresolved. Per germline, CDR1 SGHAT and CDR2 FQDESV (reference sequence). This CDR3 has 13 residues. The germline V and J ends were trimmed by 5 bases and 4 bases, with 11 bases remaining between them.

The chain couples TRBV11-2 to TRBJ1-5; 7 bases are a match to TRBD1. With 1 base clipped from V and 6 bases from J, the junction kept 6 bases outside the gene matches. The CDR3 is 15 amino acids. Germline lookup yields CDR1 SGHAT and CDR2 FQNNGV. CDR3 sequence (DNA): TGTGCCAGCAGCTTAGGACAGGGAAAGATTCAGCCCCAGCATTTT. This sequence encodes CASSLGQGKIQPQHF.